This T cell receptor beta chain was identified during a study of CD8 T cells in ankylosing spondylitis (dated by TCRdb to about 2017). About the investigation overall: The study profiled T cell receptor beta repertoires in healthy donors and ankylosing spondylitis patients to find disease-linked TCR variants. The full study cohort was made up of 25 ankylosing spondylitis patients and roughly 100 healthy donors. Peripheral blood was sampled, and synovial fluid was additionally collected from ankylosing spondylitis patients.

From a lookup of the germline V gene, CDR1 and CDR2 are SQVTM and ANQGSEA. Clipping removes 2 bases from V and 0 bases from J, with 4 as the unmatched junction base count. Its CDR3 holds 14 amino acids, cysteine through phenylalanine. CDR3 DNA only is kept here, 42 bases in frame from base 1. The reads were generated on an Illumina HiSeq 2500. TCR beta libraries were prepared by quantitative 5'-RACE with molecular barcodes. Per the original workflow: A new computational method, built on a probabilistic model of VDJ rearrangement, was used to identify disease-linked TCR variants. Starting from the raw public reads, TCRdb applied fastp trimming at Q25, assembled clones with MiXCR and retained in-frame beta chains. Entries that share a CDR3 protein sequence are merged under the most common genes and DNA. The V and J calls come from TCRdb's annotation, not from the publication. Across this sample there are around 250,000 distinct CDR3 sequences, with over 15% seen only once. The ten largest clones add up to around 30% of the sample.

This clonotype has a handful of counts. The specificity of this receptor is unknown. Base qualities were left out, and no much larger clone turns up one base away. Study-level results and caveats: The disease-linked clones were reported as significantly enriched in matched synovial fluid samples from ankylosing spondylitis patients. The disease-linked clones showed a CD8+ phenotype and occurred at relatively low frequencies in peripheral blood. A TCR beta motif of 8 or 9 highly homologous amino acid variants appeared characteristic of blood from ankylosing spondylitis patients. Some motif variants had previously been reported in the synovial fluid and blood of reactive arthritis patients, which suggests shared mechanisms of disease initiation.

The sequenced material came from blood, either unsorted or a sorted T cell fraction (not recorded which). The source is a male donor with ankylosing spondylitis or in good health (not recorded which). This chain is built from TRBV29-1 and TRBJ2-7, with 7 bases aligning to TRBD1. The bases are TGCAGCGTTGAAACAGGGGCCTCCTCCTACGAGCAGTACTTC. Translated, it gives CSVETGASSYEQYF.